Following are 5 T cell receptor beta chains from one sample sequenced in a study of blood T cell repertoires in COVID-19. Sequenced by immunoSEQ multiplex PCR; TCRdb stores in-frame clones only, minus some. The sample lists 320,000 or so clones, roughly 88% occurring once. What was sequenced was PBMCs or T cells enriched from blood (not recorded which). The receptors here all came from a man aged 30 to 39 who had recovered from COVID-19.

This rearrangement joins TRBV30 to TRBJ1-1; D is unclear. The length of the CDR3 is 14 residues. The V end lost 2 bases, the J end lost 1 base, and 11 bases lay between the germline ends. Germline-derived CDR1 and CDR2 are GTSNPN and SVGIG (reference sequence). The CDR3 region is CAWSPLGGNTEAFF. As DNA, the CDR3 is TGTGCCTGGAGTCCCCTGGGAGGGAACACTGAAGCTTTCTTT.

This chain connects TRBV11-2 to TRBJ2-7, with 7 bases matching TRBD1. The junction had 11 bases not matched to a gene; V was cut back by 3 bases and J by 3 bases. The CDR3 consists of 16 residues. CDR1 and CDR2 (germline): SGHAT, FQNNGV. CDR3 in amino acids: CASSLSPGQNHYEQYF. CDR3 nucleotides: TGTGCCAGCAGCTTGTCTCCGGGACAGAACCACTACGAGCAGTACTTC.

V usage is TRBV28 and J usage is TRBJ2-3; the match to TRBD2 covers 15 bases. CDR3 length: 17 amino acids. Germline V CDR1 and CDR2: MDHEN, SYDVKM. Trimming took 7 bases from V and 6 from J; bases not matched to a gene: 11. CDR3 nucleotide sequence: TGTGCCAGCATTCTCTCGGGACTAGCGGGGGGCTCGGATACGCAGTATTTT. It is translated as CASILSGLAGGSDTQYF.

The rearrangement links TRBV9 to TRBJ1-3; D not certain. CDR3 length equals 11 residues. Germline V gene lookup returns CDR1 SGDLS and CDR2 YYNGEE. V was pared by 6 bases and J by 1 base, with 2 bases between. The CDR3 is CASTSGNTIYF. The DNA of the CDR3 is TGTGCCAGCACATCTGGAAACACCATATATTTT.

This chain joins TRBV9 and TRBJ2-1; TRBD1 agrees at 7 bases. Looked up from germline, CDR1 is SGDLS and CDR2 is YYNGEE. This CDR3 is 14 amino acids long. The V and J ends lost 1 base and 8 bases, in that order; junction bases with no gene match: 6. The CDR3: CASSVYRGPHEQFF. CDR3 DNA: TGTGCCAGCAGCGTATACAGGGGTCCCCATGAGCAGTTCTTC.